Given below is one T cell receptor (beta chain) in context. One Seattle source followed patients from active infection through their disease course. The table came from immunoSEQ multiplex PCR; TCRdb's copy has only in-frame clones and leaves some out. Of roughly 230,000 clones listed, about 90% are singletons. The sample belongs to a study of blood T cell repertoires in COVID-19. The V and J ends lost 5 bases and 12 bases respectively, with 11 bases between them. This CDR3 spans 10 amino acids. Looked up from germline, CDR1 is SGHVS and CDR2 is FQNEAQ. Sample: peripheral blood. This chain joins TRBV7-8 and TRBJ2-7; D is possibly TRBD1 (6 bases). This TCR was sampled from a woman between 55 and 75 years old with COVID-19, enrolled during active disease. The CDR3: CASSRRGGYF. The CDR3 DNA follows: TGTGCCAGCAGCCGACGAGGGGGGTACTTC.